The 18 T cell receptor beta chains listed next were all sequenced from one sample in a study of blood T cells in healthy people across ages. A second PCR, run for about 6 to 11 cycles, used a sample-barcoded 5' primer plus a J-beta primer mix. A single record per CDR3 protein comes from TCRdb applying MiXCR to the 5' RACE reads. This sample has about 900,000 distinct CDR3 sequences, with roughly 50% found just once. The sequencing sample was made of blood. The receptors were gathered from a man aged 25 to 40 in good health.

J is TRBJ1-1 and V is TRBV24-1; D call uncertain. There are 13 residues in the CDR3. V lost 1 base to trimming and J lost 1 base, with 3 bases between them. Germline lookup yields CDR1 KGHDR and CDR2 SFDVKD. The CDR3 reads CATSDFGNTEAFF. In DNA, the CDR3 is TGTGCCACCAGTGATTTCGGGAACACTGAAGCTTTCTTT.

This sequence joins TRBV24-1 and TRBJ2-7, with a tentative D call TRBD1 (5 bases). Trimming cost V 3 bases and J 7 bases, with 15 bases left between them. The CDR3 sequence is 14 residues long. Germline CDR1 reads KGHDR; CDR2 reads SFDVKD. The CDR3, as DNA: TGTGCCACCAGTGATATCAGGGAATTGAATGAGCAGTACTTC. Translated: CATSDIRELNEQYF.

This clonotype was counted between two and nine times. The CDR3 loop is CASQQLGYGYTF. DNA of the CDR3: TGTGCCAGCCAACAGCTTGGCTATGGCTACACCTTC. This chain joins TRBV7-8 and TRBJ1-2; D remains unclear. Looked up from germline, CDR1 is SGHVS and CDR2 is FQNEAQ. The CDR3 runs to 12 residues. The germline V and J ends were trimmed by 8 bases and 4 bases, with 11 bases remaining between them.

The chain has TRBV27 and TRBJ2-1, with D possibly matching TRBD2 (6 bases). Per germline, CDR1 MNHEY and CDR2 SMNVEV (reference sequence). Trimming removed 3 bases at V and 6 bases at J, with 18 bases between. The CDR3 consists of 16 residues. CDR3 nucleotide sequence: TGTGCCAGCAGTTTTTTTCGGGGAGGCTTGGTCAATGAGCAGTTCTTC. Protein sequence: CASSFFRGGLVNEQFF.

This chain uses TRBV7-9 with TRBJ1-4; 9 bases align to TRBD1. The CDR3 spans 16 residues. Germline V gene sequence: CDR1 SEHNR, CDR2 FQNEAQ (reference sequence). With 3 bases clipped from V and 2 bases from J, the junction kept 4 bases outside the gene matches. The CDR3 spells CASSLGQGVTNEKLFF. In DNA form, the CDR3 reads TGTGCCAGCAGCTTGGGACAGGGTGTCACTAATGAAAAACTGTTTTTT.

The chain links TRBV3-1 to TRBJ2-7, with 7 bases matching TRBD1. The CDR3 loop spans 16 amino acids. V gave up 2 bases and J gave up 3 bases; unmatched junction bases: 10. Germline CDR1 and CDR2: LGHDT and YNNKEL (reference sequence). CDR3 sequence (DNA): TGTGCCAGCAGCCAACTATCCACGGGACAGAACTACGAGCAGTACTTC. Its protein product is CASSQLSTGQNYEQYF.

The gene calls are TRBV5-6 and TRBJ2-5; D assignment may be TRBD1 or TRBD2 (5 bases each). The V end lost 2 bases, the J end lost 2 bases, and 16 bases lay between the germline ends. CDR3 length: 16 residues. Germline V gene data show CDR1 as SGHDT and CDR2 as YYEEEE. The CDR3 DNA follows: TGTGCCAGCAGCTTTGAAGAGGGGCTCAGTCAAGAGACCCAGTACTTC. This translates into CASSFEEGLSQETQYF.

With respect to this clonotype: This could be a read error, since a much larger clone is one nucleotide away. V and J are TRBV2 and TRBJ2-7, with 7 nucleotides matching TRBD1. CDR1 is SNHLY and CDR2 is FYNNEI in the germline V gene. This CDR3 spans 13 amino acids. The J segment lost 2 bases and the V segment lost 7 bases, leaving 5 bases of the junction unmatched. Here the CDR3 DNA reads TGTGCCAGCACCCGGACAGGTACCTACGAGCAGTACTTC. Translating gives CASTRTGTYEQYF.

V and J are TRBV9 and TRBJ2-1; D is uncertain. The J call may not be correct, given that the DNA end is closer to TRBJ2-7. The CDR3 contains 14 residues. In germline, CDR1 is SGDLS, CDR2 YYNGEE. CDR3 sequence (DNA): TGTGCCAGCAGCGTGAGTAGTCTGACGCCGGAGCAGTACTTC. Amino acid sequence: CASSVSSLTPEQYF.

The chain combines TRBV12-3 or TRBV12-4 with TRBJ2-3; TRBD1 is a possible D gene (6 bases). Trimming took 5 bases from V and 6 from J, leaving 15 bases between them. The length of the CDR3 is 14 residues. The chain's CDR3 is CASSPQGRGDTQYF. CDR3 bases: TGTGCCAGCAGTCCACAGGGACGGGGCGATACGCAGTATTTT.

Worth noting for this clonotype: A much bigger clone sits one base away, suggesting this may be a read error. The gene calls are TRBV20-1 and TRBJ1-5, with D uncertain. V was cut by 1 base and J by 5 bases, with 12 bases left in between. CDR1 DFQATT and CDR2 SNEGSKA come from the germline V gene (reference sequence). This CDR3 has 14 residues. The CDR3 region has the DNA TGCAGTGCTAGAGGGGCGAGGCTGGATCAGCCCCAGCATTTT. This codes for CSARGARLDQPQHF.

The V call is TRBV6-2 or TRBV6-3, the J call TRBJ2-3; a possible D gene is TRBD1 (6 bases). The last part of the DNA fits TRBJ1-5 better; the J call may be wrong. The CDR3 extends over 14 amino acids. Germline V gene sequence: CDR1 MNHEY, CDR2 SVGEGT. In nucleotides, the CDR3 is TGTGCCAGCACCACAGGGAAACACACAGATACGCAGCATTTT. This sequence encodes CASTTGKHTDTQHF.

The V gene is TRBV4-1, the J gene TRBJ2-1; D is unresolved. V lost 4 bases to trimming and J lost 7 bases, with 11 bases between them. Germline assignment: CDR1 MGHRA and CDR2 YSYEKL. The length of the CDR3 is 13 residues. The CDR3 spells CASSLQRPNEQFF. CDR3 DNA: TGCGCCAGCAGCCTACAACGCCCGAATGAGCAGTTCTTC.

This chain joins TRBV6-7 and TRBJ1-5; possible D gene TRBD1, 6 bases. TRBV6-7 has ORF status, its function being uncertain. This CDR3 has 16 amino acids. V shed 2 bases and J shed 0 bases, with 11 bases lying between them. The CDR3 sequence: CASSYPGTISNQPQHF. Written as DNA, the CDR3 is TGTGCCAGCAGTTACCCAGGGACAATTAGCAATCAGCCCCAGCATTTT.

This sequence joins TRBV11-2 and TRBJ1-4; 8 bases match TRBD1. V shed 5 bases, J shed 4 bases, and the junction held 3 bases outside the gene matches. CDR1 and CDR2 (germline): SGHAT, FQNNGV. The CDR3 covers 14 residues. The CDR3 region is CASSKDRVNEKLFF. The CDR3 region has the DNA TGTGCCAGCAGCAAGGACAGGGTTAATGAAAAACTGTTTTTT.

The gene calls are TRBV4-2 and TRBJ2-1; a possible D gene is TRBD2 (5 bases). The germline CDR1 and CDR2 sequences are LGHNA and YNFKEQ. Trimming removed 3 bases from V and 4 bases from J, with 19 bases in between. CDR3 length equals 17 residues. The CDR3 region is CASSHRAWRVEYNEQFF. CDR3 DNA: TGTGCCAGCAGCCACCGCGCCTGGCGGGTCGAATACAATGAGCAGTTCTTC.

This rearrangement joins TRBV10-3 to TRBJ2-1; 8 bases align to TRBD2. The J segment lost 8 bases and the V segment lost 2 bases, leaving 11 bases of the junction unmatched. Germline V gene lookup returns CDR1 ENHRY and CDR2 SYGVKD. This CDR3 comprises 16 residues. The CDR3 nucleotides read TGTGCCATCAGTGAGCCCCCGGGACTAGTTTTCCATGAGCAGTTCTTC. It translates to CAISEPPGLVFHEQFF.

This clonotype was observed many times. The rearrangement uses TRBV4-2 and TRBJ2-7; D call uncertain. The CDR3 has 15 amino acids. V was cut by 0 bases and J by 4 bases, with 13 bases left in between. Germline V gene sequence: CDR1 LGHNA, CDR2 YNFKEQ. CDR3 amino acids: CASSQDVSKRYEQYF. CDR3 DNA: TGTGCCAGCAGCCAAGACGTGTCCAAAAGATACGAGCAGTACTTC.